The next 21 T cell receptor beta chains were all read from a single sample in a study of identical twins. MiXCR, applied by TCRdb to the 5' RACE reads, yields one record per CDR3 protein. This sample has around 490,000 distinct CDR3 sequences, with roughly an eighth found just once. This sample was shared with a second study, whose subject was yellow fever vaccine responses in identical twins.

Material for sequencing was CD4+ T cells sorted from blood. The receptor set was obtained from a woman between 18 and 29 years old in good health.

The table lists this clonotype with a few counts. V usage is TRBV7-2 and J usage is TRBJ2-2, with TRBD2 matching over 9 bases. Germline-derived CDR1 and CDR2 are SGHTA and FQGNSA. V gave up 2 bases and J gave up 3 bases; unmatched junction bases: 7. This CDR3 is 17 amino acids long. The CDR3 DNA reads as TGTGCCAGCAGCTTACTGGCGGGAGGGTTCGACACCGGGGAGCTGTTTTTT. It encodes CASSLLAGGFDTGELFF.

The table lists this clonotype with a few counts. The rearrangement joins TRBV12-3 or TRBV12-4 to TRBJ2-1, with D tentatively TRBD1 (5 bases). Trimming stripped 5 bases from V and 8 bases from J, with 13 bases between. The CDR3 is made up of 13 amino acids. CDR3 amino acids: CASSLDIGHEQFF. CDR3 bases: TGTGCCAGCAGTCTGGACATCGGCCATGAGCAGTTCTTC.

This clonotype came up a few times. The chain links TRBV3-1 to TRBJ2-1, with 8 nucleotides matching TRBD1. This CDR3 has 12 residues. The ends lost 4 bases at V and 13 bases at J; junction bases unmatched: 6. Germline lookup yields CDR1 LGHDT and CDR2 YNNKEL (reference sequence). The CDR3 coding sequence is TGTGCCAGCAGCCGCAAAACAGGGGGACAGTTCTTC. As protein: CASSRKTGGQFF.

J is TRBJ2-7 and V is TRBV24-1, with 7 bases lining up with TRBD2. Per the germline V gene, CDR1 is KGHDR and CDR2 is SFDVKD. This CDR3 contains 14 residues. V lost 3 bases to trimming and J lost 2 bases; unmatched junction nucleotides: 3. The chain's CDR3 is CATSDRLAPYEQYF. For the CDR3, the DNA is TGTGCCACCAGTGATCGACTAGCCCCCTACGAGCAGTACTTC.

J is TRBJ1-4 and V is TRBV6-5; D is unresolved. The CDR3 has 15 residues. Trimming took off 2 bases at V and 3 bases at J, with 10 bases between the two ends. The V gene's germline CDR1 is MNHEY and CDR2 SVGAGI. CDR3 nucleotide sequence: TGTGCCAGCAGTTACAGGAGGGCTCCTAATGAAAAACTGTTTTTT. It codes for CASSYRRAPNEKLFF.

This sequence joins TRBV28 and TRBJ1-3; D remains ambiguous. CDR3 length equals 12 residues. Germline V gene sequence: CDR1 MDHEN, CDR2 SYDVKM. V shed 7 bases and J shed 7 bases, with 11 bases lying between them. Here the CDR3 reads CASNGGSNTIYF. Written as DNA, the CDR3 is TGTGCCAGCAACGGCGGCAGTAACACCATATATTTT.

This chain connects TRBV24-1 to TRBJ2-2; D gene unclear. The germline V gene encodes CDR1 KGHDR and CDR2 SFDVKD. The CDR3 is made up of 15 amino acids. The germline V and J ends were trimmed by 6 bases and 2 bases, with 12 bases remaining between them. The CDR3 reads CATSPRTYNTGELFF. The CDR3 nucleotides are TGTGCCACCAGTCCTCGTACATATAACACCGGGGAGCTGTTTTTT.

This clonotype was observed a few times. CDR3 in amino acids: CASSHPGLTYEQYF. The CDR3 DNA follows: TGTGCCAGCAGCCATCCGGGCCTTACTTACGAGCAGTACTTC. The rearrangement links TRBV7-2 to TRBJ2-7; D call uncertain. The CDR3 is 14 amino acids. In germline, CDR1 is SGHTA, CDR2 FQGNSA. The V end lost 5 bases, the J end lost 4 bases, and 15 bases lay between the germline ends.

The chain combines TRBV6-4 with TRBJ2-1; no reliable D call. In germline, CDR1 is MRHNA, CDR2 SNTAGT. The V and J ends lost 4 bases and 7 bases respectively, with 14 bases between them. This CDR3 is 14 amino acids long. CDR3 region: CASSGSTFGNEQFF. The CDR3 coding sequence is TGTGCCAGCAGTGGATCAACATTCGGGAATGAGCAGTTCTTC.

This clonotype was observed a few times. The chain joins TRBV7-2 to TRBJ2-2, with D perhaps matching TRBD1 or TRBD2 (5 bases each). There are 14 residues in the CDR3. V lost 8 bases and J lost 7, with 17 bases in between. Germline V gives CDR1 SGHTA, CDR2 FQGNSA. CDR3 region: CASSRDPVVGELFF. Here the CDR3 DNA reads TGTGCCAGCTCGAGGGACCCCGTTGTCGGGGAGCTGTTTTTT.

A few counts support this clonotype. This sequence joins TRBV20-1 and TRBJ1-6; no clear D. This CDR3 contains 13 residues. V dropped 5 bases and J dropped 7 bases, with 12 bases sitting between them. CDR1 and CDR2 (germline): DFQATT, SNEGSKA (reference sequence). CDR3 sequence reads: CSAEPQANSPLHF. The CDR3, as DNA: TGCAGTGCTGAGCCCCAGGCCAATTCACCCCTCCACTTT.

This clonotype has just a few counts. This chain links TRBV7-2 with TRBJ2-1, with D perhaps assigned TRBD1 or TRBD2 (7 bases each). CDR1 SGHTA and CDR2 FQGNSA come from the germline V gene. The CDR3 is 16 residues long. V dropped 5 bases and J dropped 3 bases, with 17 bases sitting between them. In DNA form, the CDR3 reads TGTGCCAGCAGCAAGGCAGGGGGGACTATCTACAATGAGCAGTTCTTC. Translated, it gives CASSKAGGTIYNEQFF.

This clonotype was recorded many times. This rearrangement joins TRBV6-1 to TRBJ1-2, with a possible D match to TRBD1 (6 bases). The V end lost 6 bases, the J end lost 3 bases, and 11 bases lay between the germline ends. CDR1 and CDR2 from the germline V gene are MNHNS and SASEGT. This CDR3 is 13 amino acids long. The CDR3 protein is CASSQGPYYGYTF. The CDR3, as DNA: TGTGCCAGCAGCCAGGGGCCGTACTATGGCTACACCTTC.

The J gene is TRBJ2-3, the V gene TRBV2, with D perhaps being TRBD1 or TRBD2 (5 bases each). Germline V gives CDR1 SNHLY, CDR2 FYNNEI. The CDR3 contains 15 residues. V lost 4 bases, J lost 6 bases, and 17 bases lay in between. The CDR3 is CASSVRGQSADTQYF. The CDR3 DNA reads TGTGCCAGCAGTGTACGGGGCCAATCCGCGGATACGCAGTATTTT.

The CDR3 nucleotides read TGTGCCACCAGTGATTCATTACAGGGCATGGCGGACAATGAGCAGTTCTTC. Amino acid sequence: CATSDSLQGMADNEQFF. The V and J genes are TRBV24-1 and TRBJ2-1; TRBD1 might be the D (6 bases). The V end lost 2 bases, the J end lost 5 bases, and 18 bases lay between the germline ends. The CDR3 length is 17 residues. The germline V gene encodes CDR1 KGHDR and CDR2 SFDVKD.

This clonotype was counted between two and nine times. The chain employs TRBV12-3 or TRBV12-4 and TRBJ2-2; the match to TRBD2 covers 10 bases. The CDR3 runs to 17 residues. Trimming took 6 bases from V and 1 from J; bases not matched to a gene: 8. The CDR3 region has the DNA TGTGCCAGCAGACGCCCAGGACTAGCGGAGAACACCGGGGAGCTGTTTTTT. Its protein is CASRRPGLAENTGELFF.

This chain links TRBV7-9 with TRBJ2-3; D remains ambiguous. Between the trimmed V and J ends, which lost 0 bases and 5 bases, there was a span of 12 bases. This CDR3 contains 15 residues. In germline, CDR1 is SEHNR, CDR2 FQNEAQ (reference sequence). The chain's CDR3 is CASSLAVTEGDTQYF. In DNA, the CDR3 is TGTGCCAGCAGCTTAGCGGTTACAGAAGGAGATACGCAGTATTTT. The complete variable domain, with remaining parts taken from reference TRBV7-9 and TRBJ2-3, reads DTGVSQNPRHKITKRGQNVTFRCDPISEHNRLYWYRQTLGQGPEFLTYFQNEAQLEKSRLLSDRFSAERPKGSFSTLEIQRTEQGDSAMYLCASSLAVTEGDTQYFGPGTRLTVL.

This clonotype occurred a few times. The genes are TRBV5-1 and TRBJ2-2; 8 bases fit TRBD1. The germline V gene encodes CDR1 SGHRS and CDR2 YFSETQ. The CDR3 covers 17 residues. Germline trimming cut 4 bases from V and 2 bases from J; bases unmatched to any gene: 10. The CDR3 reads CASSGGQGGPNTGELFF. The CDR3 nucleotides are TGCGCCAGCAGCGGTGGACAGGGAGGACCTAACACCGGGGAGCTGTTTTTT.

The genes are TRBV6-2 or TRBV6-3 and TRBJ2-7; TRBD2 matches 10 bases. Germline CDR1 and CDR2: MNHEY and SVGEGT. Trimming took 5 bases from V and 0 from J; bases not matched to a gene: 7. The CDR3 extends over 16 amino acids. CDR3 sequence (DNA): TGTGCCAGCAGTCTAAGGACTAGCGGAAACTCCTACGAGCAGTACTTC. Translation gives CASSLRTSGNSYEQYF.

This clonotype has more than one count but fewer than ten. V is TRBV5-1 and J is TRBJ2-2, with TRBD1 as a possible D gene (6 bases). Looked up from germline, CDR1 is SGHRS and CDR2 is YFSETQ. The CDR3 extends over 13 amino acids. The ends were cut back, 2 bases at V and 5 bases at J, with 7 bases in the middle. In DNA form, the CDR3 reads TGCGCCAGCAGCTTCGGACAGACCGGGGAGCTGTTTTTT. Translated, it gives CASSFGQTGELFF.

The CDR3 here is CSARHTGELFF. The DNA for the CDR3 is TGCAGTGCTAGGCACACCGGGGAGCTGTTTTTT. This rearrangement joins TRBV20-1 to TRBJ2-2; D is ambiguous. The germline gives CDR1 DFQATT, CDR2 SNEGSKA (reference sequence). V lost 3 bases to trimming and J lost 3 bases, with 2 bases between them. This CDR3 has 11 residues.